This TCR beta chain originates from a study of CDR3 diversity in severe acne. In TCRdb, the PCR reads were re-called with MiXCR into one record per CDR3 protein. The table includes approximately 90,000 distinct CDR3 sequences, 45% to 50% detected once. The CDR3 length is 15 residues. In germline, CDR1 is MNHEY, CDR2 SVGAGI. The V and J ends lost 4 bases and 3 bases, in that order; junction bases with no gene match: 9. This clonotype appeared many times. The sequenced sample was blood. The source of this sequence is a male donor with severe acne vulgaris. The rearrangement uses TRBV6-5 and TRBJ2-7; 7 bases are shared with TRBD1. The CDR3 loop reads CASSWGIQGDYEQYF. DNA of the CDR3: TGTGCCAGCAGTTGGGGTATTCAGGGGGACTACGAGCAGTACTTC.